The 3 T cell receptor beta chains given below trace back to one sample, sequenced in a study of blood T cell repertoires in COVID-19. Assay used: immunoSEQ multiplex PCR; TCRdb lists only in-frame clones, some missing. This sample has 250,000 or so clones, with around 88% found just once. Sequenced input: peripheral blood. Receptors originate from a man under 40 with active or convalescent COVID-19.

The chain links TRBV11-2 to TRBJ2-1; possible D gene TRBD2, 6 bases. Germline CDR1 reads SGHAT; CDR2 reads FQNNGV. The V end lost 5 bases, the J end lost 3 bases, and 14 bases lay between the germline ends. The CDR3 sequence is 15 residues long. The CDR3 protein is CASSKGRTLYNEQFF. The CDR3 DNA reads as TGTGCCAGCAGCAAAGGGAGGACTCTCTACAATGAGCAGTTCTTC.

This chain joins TRBV9 and TRBJ1-2, with D tentatively TRBD1 (6 bases). Germline V gene sequence: CDR1 SGDLS, CDR2 YYNGEE. This CDR3 spans 15 amino acids. Deletions cut 0 bases from V and 4 bases from J, with 13 bases between. This chain's CDR3 is CASSVGVRGSYGYTF. The CDR3 DNA reads as TGTGCCAGCAGCGTAGGAGTCAGGGGATCCTATGGCTACACCTTC.

V usage is TRBV7-2 and J usage is TRBJ2-6; weak D call: TRBD1 (7 bases). Per the germline V gene, CDR1 is SGHTA and CDR2 is FQGNSA. The CDR3 runs 18 residues. Deletions cut 5 bases from V and 7 bases from J, with 24 bases between. The CDR3 DNA reads as TGTGCCAGCAGCCGTACCTTAACAGGGGACTTATCCGCCAACGTCCTGACTTTC. This encodes CASSRTLTGDLSANVLTF.